A selection of T cell receptor beta chains follows, all from one sample in a study of chemoradiotherapy in HPV16-positive cancers. Clones were read by immunoSEQ multiplex PCR, and TCRdb kept only the in-frame ones, dropping some. The table shows 12,000 or so clones, with around 73% occurring only once. Sampling took place from a patient who underwent chemoradiotherapy. These receptors were collected from a human donor with HPV-associated anogenital cancer. Each CDR3 is given with its conserved first and last residue. D genes are given only for firm matches. A row's size may be missing; if present it is once, few, many or a size class.

d_gene	j_gene	v_gene	abundance	CDR3nt	CDR3aa
.	TRBJ1-1	TRBV10-3	few	TGTGCCATCAGTGAGTCTCCAGGGGCTATGAACACTGAAGCTTTCTTT	CAISESPGAMNTEAFF
TRBD1	TRBJ1-5	TRBV13	once	TGTGCCAGCAGCTTAGGTGGACAGGGATTAAATCAGCCCCAGCATTTT	CASSLGGQGLNQPQHF
TRBD1	TRBJ2-1	TRBV19	.	TGTGCCAGTAGTACCTGGACAGGAATGGTCTTC	CASSTWTGMVF
.	TRBJ2-4	TRBV29-1	.	TGCAGCGTTGCGGAGGGGAACCTAGCCAAAAACATTCAGTACTTC	CSVAEGNLAKNIQYF
TRBD1	TRBJ2-1	TRBV30	.	TGTGCCTGGAGTGTAAGCGGGACAGGGGTGGGGAATGAGCAGTTCTTC	CAWSVSGTGVGNEQFF
.	TRBJ1-4	TRBV7-2	.	TGTGCCAGCAGCTTAGGGGCAGCAACTAATGAAAAACTGTTTTTT	CASSLGAATNEKLFF
TRBD2	TRBJ2-3	TRBV6-5	.	TGTGCCAGCAGTTACTCTTTAGCGGGGAGCCCAGATACGCAGTATTTT	CASSYSLAGSPDTQYF
.	TRBJ1-1	TRBV9	few	TGTGCCAGCAGCGTAGCCTCAGGGATAAAGACTGAAGCTTTCTTT	CASSVASGIKTEAFF
TRBD1	TRBJ2-3	TRBV28	.	TGTGCCAGCACCCCCCGCCCAGGGGGAGATACGCAGTATTTT	CASTPRPGGDTQYF
.	TRBJ2-7	TRBV15	.	TGTGCCACCAGCAGGGACCAGGGCCGCGAGCAGTACTTC	CATSRDQGREQYF
.	TRBJ1-2	TRBV18	.	TGTGCCAGCTCCTCTATTGCGGGATTCCAGACTAACTATGGCTACACCTTC	CASSSIAGFQTNYGYTF
.	TRBJ2-4	TRBV27	.	TGTGCCAGCAGGAAGACCGGGCCCACGGCAACCAAAAACATTCAGTACTTC	CASRKTGPTATKNIQYF
.	TRBJ2-3	TRBV10-3	.	TGTGCCGTATCTGAAAGCACAGATACGCAGTATTTT	CAVSESTDTQYF
.	TRBJ2-3	TRBV19	.	TGTGCCAGTAGTATAGGGGGAGGCACAGATACGCAGTATTTT	CASSIGGGTDTQYF
.	TRBJ2-5	TRBV27	.	TGTGCCAGCAGTTTAAGACATAAGGAGACCCAGTACTTC	CASSLRHKETQYF
TRBD2	TRBJ2-3	TRBV28	.	TGTGCCAGCAGTTTAGGGGGAGGGTTTCGGGGCACAGATACGCAGTATTTT	CASSLGGGFRGTDTQYF
TRBD2	TRBJ2-1	TRBV19	few	TGTGCCAGTAGCTTAGGACTAGCGGGAGTTAATGAGCAGTTCTTC	CASSLGLAGVNEQFF
.	TRBJ1-5	TRBV27	.	TGTGCCAGCAGACCGAACGCACACAACAGCCTATATAGCAATCAGCCCCAGCATTTT	CASRPNAHNSLYSNQPQHF
.	TRBJ2-5	TRBV4-3	few	TGCGCCAGCAGCGGCAGGAGACAAGAGACCCAGTACTTC	CASSGRRQETQYF
.	TRBJ1-6	TRBV5-1	few	TGCGCCAGCAGCTTGGCCGGGTTTGGGCCCCTCCACTTT	CASSLAGFGPLHF
TRBD1	TRBJ1-1	TRBV15	.	TGTGCCACCAGCAGAGATGAGTGGACAGGGACCACTGAAGCTTTCTTT	CATSRDEWTGTTEAFF
TRBD1	TRBJ2-7	TRBV5-1	.	TGCGCCAGCAGCTTGGGCTACCGGACAGGGGATTCCCACGAGCAGTACTTC	CASSLGYRTGDSHEQYF
TRBD1	TRBJ1-4	TRBV27	.	TGTGCCAGCAGTTGGGGGACAGGGGAACTGTTTTTT	CASSWGTGELFF
TRBD1	TRBJ2-4	TRBV11-2	.	TGTGCCAGCAGCCCCATCGCAGGGGGTGACATTCAGTACTTC	CASSPIAGGDIQYF